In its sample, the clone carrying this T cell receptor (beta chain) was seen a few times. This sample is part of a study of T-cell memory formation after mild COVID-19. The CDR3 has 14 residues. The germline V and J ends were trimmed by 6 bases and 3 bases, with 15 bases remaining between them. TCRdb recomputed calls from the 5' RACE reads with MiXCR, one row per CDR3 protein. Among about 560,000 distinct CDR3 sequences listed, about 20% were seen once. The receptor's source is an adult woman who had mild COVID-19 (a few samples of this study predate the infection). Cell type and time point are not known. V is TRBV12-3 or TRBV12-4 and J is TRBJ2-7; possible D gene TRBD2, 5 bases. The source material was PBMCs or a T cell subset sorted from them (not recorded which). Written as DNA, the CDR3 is TGTGCCAGCAGCGACTACCCGGTTAGCTACGAGCAGTACTTC. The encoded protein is CASSDYPVSYEQYF.